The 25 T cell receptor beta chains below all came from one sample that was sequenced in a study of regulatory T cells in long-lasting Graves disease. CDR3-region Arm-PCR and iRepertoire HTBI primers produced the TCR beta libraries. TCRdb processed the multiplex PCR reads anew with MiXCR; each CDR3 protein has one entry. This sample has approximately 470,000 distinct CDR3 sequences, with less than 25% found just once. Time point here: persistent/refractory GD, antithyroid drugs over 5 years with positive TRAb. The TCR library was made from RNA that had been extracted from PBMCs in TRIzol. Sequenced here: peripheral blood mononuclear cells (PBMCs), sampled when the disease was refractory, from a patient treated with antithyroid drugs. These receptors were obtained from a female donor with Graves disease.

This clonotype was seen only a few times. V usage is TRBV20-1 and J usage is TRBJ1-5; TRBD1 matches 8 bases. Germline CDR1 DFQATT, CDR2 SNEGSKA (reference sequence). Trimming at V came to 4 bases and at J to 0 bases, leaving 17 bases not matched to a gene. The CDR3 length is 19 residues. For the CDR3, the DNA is TGCAGTGCTATAGGTTCGTGGCAGGGGGCTTATTATAGCAATCAGCCCCAGCATTTT. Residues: CSAIGSWQGAYYSNQPQHF.

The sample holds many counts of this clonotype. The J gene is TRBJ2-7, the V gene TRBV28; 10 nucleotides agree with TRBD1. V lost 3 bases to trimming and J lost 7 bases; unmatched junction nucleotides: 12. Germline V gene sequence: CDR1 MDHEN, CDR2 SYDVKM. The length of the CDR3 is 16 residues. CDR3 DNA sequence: TGTGCCAGCAGTTTGGGGGGGACAGGGGCCCCCATGGAGCAGTACTTC. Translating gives CASSLGGTGAPMEQYF.

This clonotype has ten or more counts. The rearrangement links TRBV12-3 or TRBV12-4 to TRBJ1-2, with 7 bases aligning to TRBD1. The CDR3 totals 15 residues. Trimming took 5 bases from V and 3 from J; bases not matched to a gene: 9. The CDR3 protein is CASSVRQGEHYGYTF. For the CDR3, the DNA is TGTGCCAGCAGTGTCCGACAGGGTGAACACTATGGCTACACCTTC.

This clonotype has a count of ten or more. CDR3 in DNA: TGTGCCAGCAGCTTAGGGTCAGGTTTTTCCTACGAGCAGTACTTC. Protein sequence: CASSLGSGFSYEQYF. This sequence joins TRBV11-2 and TRBJ2-7; D gene unclear. The germline CDR1 and CDR2 sequences are SGHAT and FQNNGV. The germline V and J ends were trimmed by 1 base and 1 base, with 11 bases remaining between them. CDR3 length: 15 amino acids.

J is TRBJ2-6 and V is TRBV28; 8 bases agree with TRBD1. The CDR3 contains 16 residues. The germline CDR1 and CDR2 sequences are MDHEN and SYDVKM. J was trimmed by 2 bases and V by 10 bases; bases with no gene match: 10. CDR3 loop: CANRGQVYAGANVLTF. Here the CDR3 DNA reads TGTGCCAACAGGGGACAGGTTTATGCTGGGGCCAACGTCCTGACTTTC.

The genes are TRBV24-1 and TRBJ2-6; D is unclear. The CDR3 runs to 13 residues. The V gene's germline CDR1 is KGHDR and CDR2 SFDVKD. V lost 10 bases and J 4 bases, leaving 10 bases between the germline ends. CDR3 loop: CATYTPGANVLTF. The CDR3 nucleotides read TGTGCCACATACACCCCCGGGGCCAACGTCCTGACTTTC.

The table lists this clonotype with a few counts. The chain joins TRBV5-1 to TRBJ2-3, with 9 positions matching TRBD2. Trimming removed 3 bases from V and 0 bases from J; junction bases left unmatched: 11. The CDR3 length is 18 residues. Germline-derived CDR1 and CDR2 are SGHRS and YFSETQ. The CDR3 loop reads CASSSLPLTSGSTDTQYF. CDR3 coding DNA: TGCGCCAGCAGCTCCCTACCCTTGACTAGCGGAAGCACAGATACGCAGTATTTT. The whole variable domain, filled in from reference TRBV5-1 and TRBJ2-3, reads KAGVTQTPRYLIKTRGQQVTLSCSPISGHRSVSWYQQTPGQGLQFLFEYFSETQRNKGNFPGRFSGRQFSNSRSEMNVSTLELGDSALYLCASSSLPLTSGSTDTQYFGPGTRLTVL.

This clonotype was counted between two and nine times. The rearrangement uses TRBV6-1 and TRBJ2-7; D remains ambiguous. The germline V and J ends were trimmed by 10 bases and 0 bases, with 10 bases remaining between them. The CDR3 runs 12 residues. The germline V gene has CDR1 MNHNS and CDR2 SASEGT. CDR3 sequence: CATSQDSYEQYF. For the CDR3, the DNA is TGTGCCACTTCCCAGGACTCCTACGAGCAGTACTTC.

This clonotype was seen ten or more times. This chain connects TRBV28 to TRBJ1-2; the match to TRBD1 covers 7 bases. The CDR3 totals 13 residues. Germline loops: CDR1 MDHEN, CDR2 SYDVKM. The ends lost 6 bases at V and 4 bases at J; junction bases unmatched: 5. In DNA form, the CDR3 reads TGTGCCAGCAGAAACCAGGGGGTCTATGGCTACACCTTC. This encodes CASRNQGVYGYTF.

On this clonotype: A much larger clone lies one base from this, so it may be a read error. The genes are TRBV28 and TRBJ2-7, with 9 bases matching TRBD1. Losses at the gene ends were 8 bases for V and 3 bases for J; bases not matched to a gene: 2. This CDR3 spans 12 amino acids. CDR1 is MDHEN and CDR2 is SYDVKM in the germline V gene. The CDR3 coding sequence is TGTGCCAGCCGGGACAGGGACTACGAGCAGTACTTC. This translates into CASRDRDYEQYF.

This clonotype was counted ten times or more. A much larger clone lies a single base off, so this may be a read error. CDR3 in amino acids: CASSSGTDYGYTF. CDR3 coding DNA: TGTGCCAGCAGTTCCGGGACAGACTATGGCTACACCTTC. The chain uses TRBV5-1 and TRBJ1-2; 7 bases align to TRBD1. The CDR3 length is 13 residues. CDR1 is SGHRS and CDR2 is YFSETQ in the germline V gene.

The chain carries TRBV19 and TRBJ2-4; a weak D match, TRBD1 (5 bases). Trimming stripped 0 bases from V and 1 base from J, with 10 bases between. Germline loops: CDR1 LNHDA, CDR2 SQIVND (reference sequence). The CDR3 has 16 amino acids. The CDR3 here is CASSIERGMAKNIQYF. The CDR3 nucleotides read TGTGCCAGTAGTATAGAAAGGGGAATGGCCAAAAACATTCAGTACTTC.

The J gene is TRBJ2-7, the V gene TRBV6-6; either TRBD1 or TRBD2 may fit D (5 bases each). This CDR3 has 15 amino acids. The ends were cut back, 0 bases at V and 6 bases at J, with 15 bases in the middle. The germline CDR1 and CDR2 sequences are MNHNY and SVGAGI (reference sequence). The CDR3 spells CASSYSHGVGTEQYF. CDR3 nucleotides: TGTGCCAGCAGTTACTCGCACGGTGTTGGGACCGAGCAGTACTTC.

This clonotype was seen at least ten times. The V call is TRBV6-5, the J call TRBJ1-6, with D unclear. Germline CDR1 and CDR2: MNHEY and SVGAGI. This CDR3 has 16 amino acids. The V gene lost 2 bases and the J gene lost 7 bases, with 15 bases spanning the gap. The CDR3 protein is CASSYTNRALNSPLHF. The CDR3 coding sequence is TGTGCCAGCAGTTACACTAACCGGGCCCTAAATTCACCCCTCCACTTT.

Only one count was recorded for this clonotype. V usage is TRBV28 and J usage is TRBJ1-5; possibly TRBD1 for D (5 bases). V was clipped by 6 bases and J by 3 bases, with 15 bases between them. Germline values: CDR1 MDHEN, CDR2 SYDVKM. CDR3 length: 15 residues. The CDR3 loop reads CASSNQGNLNQPQHF. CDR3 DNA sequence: TGTGCCAGCAGCAACCAGGGCAACCTCAATCAGCCCCAGCATTTT.

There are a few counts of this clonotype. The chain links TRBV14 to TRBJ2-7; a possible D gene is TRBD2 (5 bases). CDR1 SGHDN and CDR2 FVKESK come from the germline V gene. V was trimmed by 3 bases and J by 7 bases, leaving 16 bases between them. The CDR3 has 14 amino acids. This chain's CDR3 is CASSQMGRRAEQYF. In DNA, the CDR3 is TGTGCCAGCAGCCAGATGGGGAGAAGGGCAGAGCAGTACTTC. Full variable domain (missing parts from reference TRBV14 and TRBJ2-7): EAGVTQFPSHSVIEKGQTVTLRCDPISGHDNLYWYRRVMGKEIKFLLHFVKESKQDESGMPNNRFLAERTGGTYSTLKVQPAELEDSGVYFCASSQMGRRAEQYFGPGTRLTVT.

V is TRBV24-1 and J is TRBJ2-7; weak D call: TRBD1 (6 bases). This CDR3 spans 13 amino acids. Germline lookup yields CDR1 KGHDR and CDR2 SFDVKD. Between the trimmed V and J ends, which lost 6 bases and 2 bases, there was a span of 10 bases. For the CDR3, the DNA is TGTGCCACCAGTACAGGGTCCCCCTACGAGCAGTACTTC. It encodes CATSTGSPYEQYF.

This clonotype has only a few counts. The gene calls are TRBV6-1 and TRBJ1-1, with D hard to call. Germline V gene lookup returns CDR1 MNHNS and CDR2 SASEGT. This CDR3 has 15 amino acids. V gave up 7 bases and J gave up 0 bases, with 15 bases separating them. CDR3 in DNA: TGTGCCAGCACCCTAGTGTCTGGGGTGAACACTGAAGCTTTCTTT. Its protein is CASTLVSGVNTEAFF.

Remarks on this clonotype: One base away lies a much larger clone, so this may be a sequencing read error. CDR3: CAGSLDGAYEQYF. Here the CDR3 DNA reads TGTGCCGGCAGTTTGGACGGTGCCTACGAGCAGTACTTC. The chain joins TRBV28 to TRBJ2-7; D not resolved. CDR1 is MDHEN and CDR2 is SYDVKM in the germline V gene. This CDR3 contains 13 residues.

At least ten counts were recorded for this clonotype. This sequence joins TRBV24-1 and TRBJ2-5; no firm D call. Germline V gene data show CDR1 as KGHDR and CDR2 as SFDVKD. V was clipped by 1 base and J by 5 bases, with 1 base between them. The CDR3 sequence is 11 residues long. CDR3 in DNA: TGTGCCACCAGTGATTTTGAGACCCAGTACTTC. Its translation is CATSDFETQYF.

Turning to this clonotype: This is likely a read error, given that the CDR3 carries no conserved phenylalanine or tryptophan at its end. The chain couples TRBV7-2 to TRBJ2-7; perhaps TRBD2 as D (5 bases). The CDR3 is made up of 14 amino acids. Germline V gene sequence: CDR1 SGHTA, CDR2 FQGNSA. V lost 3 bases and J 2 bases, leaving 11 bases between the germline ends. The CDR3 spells CASSLDLAPYEQYL. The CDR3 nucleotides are TGTGCCAGCAGCTTGGATCTAGCCCCCTACGAGCAGTACCTC.

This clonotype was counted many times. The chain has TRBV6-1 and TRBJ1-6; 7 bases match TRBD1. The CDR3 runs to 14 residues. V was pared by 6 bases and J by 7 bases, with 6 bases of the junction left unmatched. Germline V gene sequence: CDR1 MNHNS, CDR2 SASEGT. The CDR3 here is CASSATGDNSPLHF. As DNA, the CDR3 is TGTGCCAGCAGCGCAACAGGGGACAATTCACCCCTCCACTTT.

The CDR3 here is CASSIARTGGGKTQYF. The CDR3 nucleotides read TGTGCCAGTAGTATAGCCCGGACAGGGGGCGGCAAGACCCAGTACTTC. The chain is built from TRBV19 and TRBJ2-5; 11 positions agree with TRBD1. The length of the CDR3 is 16 residues. Per the germline V gene, CDR1 is LNHDA and CDR2 is SQIVND (reference sequence). V lost 1 base, J lost 6 bases, and 7 bases stayed unmatched.

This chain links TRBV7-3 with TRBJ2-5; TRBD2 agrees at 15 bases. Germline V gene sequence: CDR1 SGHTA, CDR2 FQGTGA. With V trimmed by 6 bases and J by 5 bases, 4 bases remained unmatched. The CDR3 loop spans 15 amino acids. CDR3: CASRRTSGREETQYF. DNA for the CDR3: TGTGCCAGCAGGCGGACTAGCGGGAGGGAGGAGACCCAGTACTTC.

The DNA of the CDR3 is TGTGCCAGCAGCCCAGGAGGGACTCTGTACAATGAGCAGTTCTTC. Protein: CASSPGGTLYNEQFF. V usage is TRBV7-9 and J usage is TRBJ2-1, with TRBD2 as a possible D gene (6 bases). The length of the CDR3 is 15 residues. Germline values: CDR1 SEHNR, CDR2 FQNEAQ (reference sequence). The V and J ends lost 5 bases and 4 bases respectively, with 15 bases between them.